These 30 T cell receptor beta chains were sequenced from one sample in a study of OX40 agonist ivuxolimab in advanced cancers. Repertoires were generated with immunoSEQ multiplex PCR, while TCRdb's copy carries only in-frame clones and drops some. The data show 20,000 to 30,000 clones, with under 80% seen just once and 14% held by the top ten. The sample in question was CD4+ or CD8+ T cells sorted from blood, obtained in a trial of the OX40 agonist ivuxolimab. The source of these receptors is an adult with an advanced solid tumor such as melanoma, head and neck, liver or kidney cancer.

The sample holds one count of this clone. The CDR3, as DNA: TGTGCCAGCAGCTCTACCTGGGGGGCAGAGCAGTACTTC. This gives the protein CASSSTWGAEQYF. J is TRBJ2-7 and V is TRBV7-1, with D tentatively TRBD1 or TRBD2 (6 bases each). TRBV7-1 qualifies as an ORF whose function is uncertain. The CDR3 consists of 13 residues. The V and J ends lost 3 bases and 7 bases respectively, with 13 bases between them.

This clone was observed a few times. This chain links TRBV11-2 with TRBJ2-5, with TRBD2 as a possible D gene (5 bases). V lost 5 bases and J lost 1, with 14 bases in between. CDR1 and CDR2 from the germline V gene are SGHAT and FQNNGV. CDR3 size: 15 residues. CDR3 coding DNA: TGTGCCAGCAGCCCCACGGACCGGGGCCAAGAGACCCAGTACTTC. Amino acid sequence: CASSPTDRGQETQYF.

The V call is TRBV14, the J call TRBJ1-1; tentatively, D is TRBD1 (5 bases). The CDR3 contains 12 residues. Germline CDR1 reads SGHDN; CDR2 reads FVKESK. With 2 bases removed from V and 9 bases from J, the gap between germline ends came to 10 bases. The CDR3 region has the DNA TGTGCCAGCAGCCAATGGGGGGGACAAGCTTTCTTT. Protein: CASSQWGGQAFF. The full variable domain, in which reference TRBV14 and TRBJ1-1 provide the parts outside the CDR3, is EAGVTQFPSHSVIEKGQTVTLRCDPISGHDNLYWYRRVMGKEIKFLLHFVKESKQDESGMPNNRFLAERTGGTYSTLKVQPAELEDSGVYFCASSQWGGQAFFGQGTRLTVV.

The chain uses TRBV6-5 and TRBJ2-3; D might be TRBD1 or TRBD2, each matching 5 bases. Trimming shortened V by 2 bases and J by 7 bases, and 13 bases separated the two germline ends. The CDR3 extends over 14 amino acids. CDR1 and CDR2 from the germline V gene are MNHEY and SVGAGI. The CDR3 is CASSYSEGPNTQYF. The CDR3 DNA reads as TGTGCCAGCAGTTACAGCGAGGGACCAAATACGCAGTATTTT.

This chain connects TRBV5-1 to TRBJ2-1; a weak D match, TRBD1 (6 bases). The CDR3 has 15 amino acids. V was trimmed by 1 base and J by 4 bases, leaving 12 bases between them. Germline assignment: CDR1 SGHRS and CDR2 YFSETQ. CDR3 nucleotide sequence: TGCGCCAGCAGCTTGTCAGGGGCTACATACAATGAGCAGTTCTTC. Residues: CASSLSGATYNEQFF.

This clone was counted once. This sequence joins TRBV4-1 and TRBJ2-5; D might be TRBD2 (6 bases). Germline values: CDR1 MGHRA, CDR2 YSYEKL. The CDR3 sequence is 15 residues long. Trimming stripped 4 bases from V and 2 bases from J, with 14 bases between. The DNA of the CDR3 is TGCGCCAGCAGCCGTCTACTCGGGGGACAAGAGACCCAGTACTTC. It specifies CASSRLLGGQETQYF.

The chain recombines TRBV4-1 with TRBJ2-1; D possibly matches TRBD1 or TRBD2 (7 bases each). There are 16 residues in the CDR3. Trimming removed 4 bases from V and 1 base from J, with 14 bases in between. Germline-derived CDR1 and CDR2 are MGHRA and YSYEKL. For the CDR3, the DNA is TGCGCCAGCAGCCTAAGGGAGGGGGCATCCTACAATGAGCAGTTCTTC. Its protein product is CASSLREGASYNEQFF.

This clone was counted only a few times. The chain is built from TRBV2 and TRBJ2-2; D not certain. Germline V gene data show CDR1 as SNHLY and CDR2 as FYNNEI. The CDR3 runs to 15 residues. Trimming pared 3 bases from V and 0 bases from J, leaving 8 bases between. CDR3 DNA sequence: TGTGCCAGCAGTGATGACACCACGAACACCGGGGAGCTGTTTTTT. Amino acid sequence: CASSDDTTNTGELFF.

This clone was counted a few times. The chain has TRBV30 and TRBJ1-4; D perhaps matches TRBD1 (6 bases). The CDR3 is made up of 14 amino acids. The germline V and J ends were trimmed by 1 base and 5 bases, with 11 bases remaining between them. Germline CDR1 reads GTSNPN; CDR2 reads SVGIG (reference sequence). As DNA, the CDR3 is TGTGCCTGGAGTGAGGGGCAGGGGAATGAAAAACTGTTTTTT. This translates into CAWSEGQGNEKLFF.

This clone was detected once. The rearrangement joins TRBV7-9 to TRBJ2-2; no clear D gene. The CDR3 covers 13 residues. Trimming removed 2 bases at V and 4 bases at J, with 5 bases between. Germline V gene sequence: CDR1 SEHNR, CDR2 FQNEAQ (reference sequence). As DNA, the CDR3 is TGTGCCAGCAGCTTAAAGGGCACCGGGGAGCTGTTTTTT. It codes for CASSLKGTGELFF.

This clone was observed a few times. The chain employs TRBV5-5 and TRBJ1-2, with D unresolved. The CDR3 covers 11 residues. Germline loops: CDR1 SGHKS, CDR2 YYEKEE (reference sequence). The V end lost 9 bases, the J end lost 8 bases, and 14 bases lay between the germline ends. CDR3 DNA sequence: TGTGCCACCGAAGATATTGGGGGCTACACCTTC. Amino acids: CATEDIGGYTF.

The V gene is TRBV11-2, the J gene TRBJ2-1; maybe TRBD2 (7 bases). Germline-derived CDR1 and CDR2 are SGHAT and FQNNGV. The length of the CDR3 is 14 residues. CDR3 in DNA: TGTGCATCGACGGGGGGCGAATCCTACAATGAGCAGTTCTTC. Amino acids: CASTGGESYNEQFF.

This clone came up a few times. The chain links TRBV6-5 to TRBJ2-7, with no clear D. The CDR3 is made up of 12 amino acids. Trimming left V 5 bases short and J 6 bases short, with 11 bases between. Germline assignment: CDR1 MNHEY and CDR2 SVGAGI. CDR3 nucleotides: TGTGCCAGCAGTCCCCAACCCCCCGAGCAGTACTTC. Translated: CASSPQPPEQYF.

V usage is TRBV11-2 and J usage is TRBJ2-3; weak D call: TRBD2 (5 bases). There are 13 residues in the CDR3. Germline CDR1 reads SGHAT; CDR2 reads FQNNGV. Trimming took off 5 bases at V and 4 bases at J, with 10 bases between the two ends. CDR3 DNA: TGTGCCAGCAGCCGCTACGGGGCAGATACGCAGTATTTT. The encoded protein is CASSRYGADTQYF.

DNA of the CDR3: TGTGCCAGCAGCTTAGGGCAGGGAAACTATGGCTACACCTTC. Protein sequence: CASSLGQGNYGYTF. The chain links TRBV11-2 to TRBJ1-2; maybe TRBD1 (5 bases). Trimming removed 1 base at V and 2 bases at J, with 8 bases between. Germline CDR1 and CDR2: SGHAT and FQNNGV. There are 14 residues in the CDR3.

This clone was seen only once. The chain links TRBV5-1 to TRBJ2-3, with D possibly called TRBD1 or TRBD2 (5 bases each). Germline CDR1 reads SGHRS; CDR2 reads YFSETQ. V was cut by 2 bases and J by 4 bases, with 14 bases left in between. The CDR3 covers 15 residues. The CDR3 coding sequence is TGCGCCAGCAGCTTAGCCATGGGGGTTGCAGATACGCAGTATTTT. The encoded protein is CASSLAMGVADTQYF.

This clone turned up a few times. The chain links TRBV5-6 to TRBJ2-7; TRBD1 is a possible D gene (6 bases). The germline V gene encodes CDR1 SGHDT and CDR2 YYEEEE. V was cut by 2 bases and J by 5 bases, with 8 bases left in between. The CDR3 spans 12 residues. The CDR3 reads CASSFSGDEQYF. The DNA of the CDR3 is TGTGCCAGCAGCTTCTCAGGGGACGAGCAGTACTTC.

The chain uses TRBV6-1 and TRBJ1-3; 8 nucleotides agree with TRBD1. The CDR3 runs 15 residues. Germline V CDR1 and CDR2: MNHNS, SASEGT. With V trimmed by 5 bases and J by 4 bases, 7 bases remained unmatched. CDR3 coding DNA: TGTGCCAGCAGTTCGGGCAGGGGGCGAGGAAACACCATATATTTT. As protein: CASSSGRGRGNTIYF.

This clone was seen a few times. This CDR3 is CASSVDINTEAFF. The DNA of the CDR3 is TGTGCCAGCAGCGTAGACATAAACACTGAAGCTTTCTTT. The V gene is TRBV9, the J gene TRBJ1-1; D remains ambiguous. V lost 0 bases and J lost 2, with 5 bases in between. The CDR3 covers 13 residues. CDR1 and CDR2 (germline): SGDLS, YYNGEE.

This clone was recorded a few times. J is TRBJ1-1 and V is TRBV5-1; D perhaps matches TRBD1 (5 bases). Trimming took 3 bases from V and 5 from J, leaving 17 bases between them. The germline CDR1 and CDR2 sequences are SGHRS and YFSETQ. The CDR3 loop spans 15 amino acids. The CDR3 DNA follows: TGCGCCAGCAGCTGGAGAGACAGTCTCTCTACTGAAGCTTTCTTT. Translating gives CASSWRDSLSTEAFF.

The CDR3: CASSQLGRGAFTDTQYF. The CDR3 DNA is TGTGCCAGCAGCCAACTTGGGCGGGGGGCATTCACAGATACGCAGTATTTT. The gene calls are TRBV7-3 and TRBJ2-3; 8 bases are shared with TRBD2. The CDR3 runs to 17 residues. Germline V gene lookup returns CDR1 SGHTA and CDR2 FQGTGA. Trimming removed 5 bases from V and 2 bases from J; junction bases left unmatched: 12.

This clone has just a few counts. V is TRBV7-3 and J is TRBJ2-1; 10 nucleotides line up with TRBD2. This CDR3 is built from 18 residues. J gave up 6 bases and V 0 bases, and 11 bases lay outside the gene matches. Germline values: CDR1 SGHTA, CDR2 FQGTGA. As DNA, the CDR3 is TGTGCCAGCAGCTTAACTAGCGGGGGGCCCATACCTGGCAATGAGCAGTTCTTC. Amino acid sequence: CASSLTSGGPIPGNEQFF.

This sequence joins TRBV7-8 and TRBJ2-1, with D uncertain. V gave up 8 bases and J gave up 0 bases, with 11 bases separating them. The CDR3 has 14 residues. CDR1 is SGHVS, CDR2 FQNEAQ, per germline. The CDR3 region is CASVLLSSYNEQFF. In nucleotides, the CDR3 is TGTGCCAGCGTCCTTTTAAGCTCCTACAATGAGCAGTTCTTC.

The gene calls are TRBV6-5 and TRBJ2-7, with D perhaps TRBD1 or TRBD2 (5 bases each). The CDR3 totals 16 residues. CDR1 and CDR2 (germline): MNHEY, SVGAGI. The V gene lost 2 bases and the J gene lost 0 bases, with 14 bases spanning the gap. CDR3 DNA sequence: TGTGCCAGCAGTTACCTCGGGACGGCCAACTCCTACGAGCAGTACTTC. Translated: CASSYLGTANSYEQYF.

The chain links TRBV27 to TRBJ1-2; tentatively, D is TRBD1 (5 bases). V lost 5 bases and J 0 bases, leaving 19 bases between the germline ends. The CDR3 covers 17 residues. Germline values: CDR1 MNHEY, CDR2 SMNVEV (reference sequence). CDR3 sequence reads: CASSPGARVLANYGYTF. DNA for the CDR3: TGTGCCAGCAGTCCCGGGGCCCGGGTCCTAGCTAACTATGGCTACACCTTC.

In this sample, this clone turned up once. V gene TRBV4-1 combines with J gene TRBJ1-5, with D uncertain. The germline CDR1 and CDR2 sequences are MGHRA and YSYEKL. This CDR3 has 15 amino acids. With 4 bases removed from V and 0 bases from J, the gap between germline ends came to 10 bases. The CDR3 DNA reads TGCGCCAGCAGCCCGAGCCCAGATAGCAATCAGCCCCAGCATTTT. This codes for CASSPSPDSNQPQHF.

Concerning this clone itself: Its ends do not fully match the called genes, so a read error is possible. The chain carries TRBV5-6 and TRBJ1-2; the D gene is possibly TRBD1 (5 bases). The germline V gene encodes CDR1 SGHDT and CDR2 YYEEEE. The CDR3 is 12 residues long. CDR3 sequence: CASSAGTLDVAF. The DNA for the CDR3 is TGTGCCAGCAGTGCCGGGACTCTCGACGTGGCCTTC.

The rearrangement joins TRBV6-5 to TRBJ2-1, with TRBD1 as a possible D gene (5 bases). The length of the CDR3 is 15 residues. Germline CDR1 MNHEY, CDR2 SVGAGI. The germline V and J ends were trimmed by 7 bases and 1 base, with 14 bases remaining between them. This chain's CDR3 is CASTPYTGSYNEQFF. The CDR3 DNA reads as TGTGCCAGCACCCCCTATACAGGTTCCTACAATGAGCAGTTCTTC.

This clone was found a few times. The same CDR3 can be traced to other DNA sequences in this sample. The V call is TRBV18, the J call TRBJ2-5; 9 bases are a match to TRBD1. This CDR3 contains 15 residues. Germline CDR1 and CDR2: KGHSH and LQKENI. Unmatched junction bases numbered 8, after V lost 5 bases and J lost 4 bases. CDR3 sequence (DNA): TGTGCCAGCTCATACACAGGGGGCGTAGGAGAGACCCAGTACTTC. Its translation is CASSYTGGVGETQYF.

This chain uses TRBV23-1 with TRBJ2-1; the match to TRBD1 covers 8 bases. TRBV23-1 is given ORF status, its function remaining uncertain. Germline trimming cut 1 base from V and 4 bases from J; bases unmatched to any gene: 9. CDR3 length: 17 residues. The CDR3 sequence is CASSQCPRGLNYNEQFF. The CDR3, as DNA: TGCGCCAGCAGTCAATGCCCCAGGGGGCTGAATTACAATGAGCAGTTCTTC.